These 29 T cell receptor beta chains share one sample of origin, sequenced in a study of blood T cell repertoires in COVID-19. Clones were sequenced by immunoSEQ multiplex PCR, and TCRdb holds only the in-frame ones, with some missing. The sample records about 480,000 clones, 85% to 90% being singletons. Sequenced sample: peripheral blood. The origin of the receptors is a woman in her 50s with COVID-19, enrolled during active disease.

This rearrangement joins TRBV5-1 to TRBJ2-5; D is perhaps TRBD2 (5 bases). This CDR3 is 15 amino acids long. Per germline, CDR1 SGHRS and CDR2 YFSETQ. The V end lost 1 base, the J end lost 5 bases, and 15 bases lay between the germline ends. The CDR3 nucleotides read TGCGCCAGCAGCTTGATTGGAGGACGCCGGGAGACCCAGTACTTC. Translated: CASSLIGGRRETQYF.

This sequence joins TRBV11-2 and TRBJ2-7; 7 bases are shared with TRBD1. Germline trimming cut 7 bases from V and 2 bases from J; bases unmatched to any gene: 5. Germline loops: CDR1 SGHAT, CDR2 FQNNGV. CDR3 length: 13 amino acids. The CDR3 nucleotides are TGTGCCAGCACCACTGGGACAGCCTACGAGCAGTACTTC. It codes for CASTTGTAYEQYF.

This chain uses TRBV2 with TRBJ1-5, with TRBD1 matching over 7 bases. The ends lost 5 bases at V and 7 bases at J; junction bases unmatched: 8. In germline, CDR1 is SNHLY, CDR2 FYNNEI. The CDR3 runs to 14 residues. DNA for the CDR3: TGTGCCAGCAGTTCGACAGGGTCCGGGCAGCCCCAGCATTTT. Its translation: CASSSTGSGQPQHF.

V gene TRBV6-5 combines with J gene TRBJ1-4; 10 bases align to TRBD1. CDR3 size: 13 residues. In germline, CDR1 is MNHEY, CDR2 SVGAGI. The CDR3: CASGDRGTGKLFF. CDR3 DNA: TGTGCATCGGGGGACAGGGGAACCGGAAAACTGTTTTTT.

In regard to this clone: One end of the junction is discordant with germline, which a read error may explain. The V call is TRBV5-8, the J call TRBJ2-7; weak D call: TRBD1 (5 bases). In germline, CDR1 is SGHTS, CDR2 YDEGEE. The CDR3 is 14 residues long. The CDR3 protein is CASSLRQWGYGQYF. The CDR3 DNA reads TGTGCCAGCAGCTTGAGGCAGTGGGGCTACGGGCAGTACTTC.

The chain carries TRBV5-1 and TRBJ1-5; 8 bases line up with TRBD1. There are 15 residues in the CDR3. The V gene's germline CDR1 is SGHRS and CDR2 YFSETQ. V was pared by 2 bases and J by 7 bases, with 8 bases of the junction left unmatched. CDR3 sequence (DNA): TGCGCCAGCAGCTTAGGACAGGGAGGTTACCAGCCCCAGCATTTT. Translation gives CASSLGQGGYQPQHF.

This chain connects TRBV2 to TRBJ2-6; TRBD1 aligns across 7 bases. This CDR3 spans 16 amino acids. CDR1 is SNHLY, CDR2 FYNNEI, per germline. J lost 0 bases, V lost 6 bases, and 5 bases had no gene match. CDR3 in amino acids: CASRLDRNSGANVLTF. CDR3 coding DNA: TGTGCCAGCAGGCTGGACAGGAACTCTGGGGCCAACGTCCTGACTTTC.

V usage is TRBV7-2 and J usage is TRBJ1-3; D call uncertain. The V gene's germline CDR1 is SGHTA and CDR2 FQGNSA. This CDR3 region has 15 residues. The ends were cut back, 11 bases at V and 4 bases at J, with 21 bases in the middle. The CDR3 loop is CASTLTPASGNTIYF. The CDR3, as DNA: TGTGCCTCCACCCTTACCCCCGCTAGCGGAAACACCATATATTTT.

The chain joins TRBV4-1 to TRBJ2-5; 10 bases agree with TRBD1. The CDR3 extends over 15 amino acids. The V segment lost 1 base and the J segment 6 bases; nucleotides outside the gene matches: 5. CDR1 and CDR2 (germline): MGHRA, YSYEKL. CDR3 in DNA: TGCGCCAGCAGCCAAGGGTGGGACAGGGGAAAGACCCAGTACTTC. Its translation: CASSQGWDRGKTQYF.

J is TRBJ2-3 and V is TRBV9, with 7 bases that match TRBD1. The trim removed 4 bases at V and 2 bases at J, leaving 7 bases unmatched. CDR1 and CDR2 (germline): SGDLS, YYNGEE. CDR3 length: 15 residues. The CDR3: CASSLRTGLTDTQYF. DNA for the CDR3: TGTGCCAGCAGCTTACGGACAGGACTCACAGATACGCAGTATTTT.

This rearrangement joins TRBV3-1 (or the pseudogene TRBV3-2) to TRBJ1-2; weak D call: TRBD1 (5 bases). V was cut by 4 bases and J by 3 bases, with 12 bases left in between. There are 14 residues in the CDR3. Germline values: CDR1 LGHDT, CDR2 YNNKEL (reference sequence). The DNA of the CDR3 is TGTGCCAGCAGCCGACGAGGGGAGGACTATGGCTACACCTTC. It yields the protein CASSRRGEDYGYTF.

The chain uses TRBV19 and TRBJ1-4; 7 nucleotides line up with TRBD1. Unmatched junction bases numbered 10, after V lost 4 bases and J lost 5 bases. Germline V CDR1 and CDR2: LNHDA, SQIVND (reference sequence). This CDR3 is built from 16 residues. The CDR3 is CASSTRPGQPNEKLFF. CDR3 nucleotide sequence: TGTGCCAGTAGTACTCGGCCGGGACAGCCAAATGAAAAACTGTTTTTT.

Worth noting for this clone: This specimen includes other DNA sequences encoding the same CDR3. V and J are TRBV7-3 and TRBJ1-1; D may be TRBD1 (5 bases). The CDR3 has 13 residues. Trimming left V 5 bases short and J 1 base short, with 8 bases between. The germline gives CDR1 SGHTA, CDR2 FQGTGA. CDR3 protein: CASSPTGNTEAFF. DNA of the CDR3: TGTGCCAGCAGCCCTACAGGGAACACTGAAGCTTTCTTT.

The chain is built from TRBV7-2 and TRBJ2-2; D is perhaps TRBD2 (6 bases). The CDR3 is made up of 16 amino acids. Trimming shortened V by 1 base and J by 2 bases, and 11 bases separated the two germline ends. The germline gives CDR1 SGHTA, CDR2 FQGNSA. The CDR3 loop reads CASSLGSGGNTGELFF. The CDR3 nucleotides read TGTGCCAGCAGCTTAGGCTCCGGGGGAAACACCGGGGAGCTGTTTTTT.

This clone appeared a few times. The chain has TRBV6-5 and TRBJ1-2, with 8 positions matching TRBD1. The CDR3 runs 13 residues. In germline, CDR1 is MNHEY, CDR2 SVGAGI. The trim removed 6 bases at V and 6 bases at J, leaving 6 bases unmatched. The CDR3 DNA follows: TGTGCCAGCAGCTTGGGACAGGAGAATGGCTACACCTTC. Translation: CASSLGQENGYTF.

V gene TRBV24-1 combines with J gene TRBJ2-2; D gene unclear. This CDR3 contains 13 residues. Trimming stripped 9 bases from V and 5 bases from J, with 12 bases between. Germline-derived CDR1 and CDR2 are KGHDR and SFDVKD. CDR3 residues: CATLDGTTGELFF. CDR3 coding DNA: TGTGCCACCCTAGACGGAACTACCGGGGAGCTGTTTTTT.

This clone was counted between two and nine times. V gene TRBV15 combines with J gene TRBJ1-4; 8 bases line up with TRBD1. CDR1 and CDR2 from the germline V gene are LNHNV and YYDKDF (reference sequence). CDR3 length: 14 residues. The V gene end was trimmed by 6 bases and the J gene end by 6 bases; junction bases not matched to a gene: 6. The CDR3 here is CATSSGGWDEKLFF. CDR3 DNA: TGTGCCACCAGTTCAGGGGGCTGGGATGAAAAACTGTTTTTT.

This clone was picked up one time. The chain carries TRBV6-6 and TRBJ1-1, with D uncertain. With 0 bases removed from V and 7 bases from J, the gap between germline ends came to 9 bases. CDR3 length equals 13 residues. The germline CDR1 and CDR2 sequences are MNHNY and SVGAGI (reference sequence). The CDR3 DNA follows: TGTGCCAGCAGTTACTCTCAGGCGATTGAAGCTTTCTTT. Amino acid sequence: CASSYSQAIEAFF.

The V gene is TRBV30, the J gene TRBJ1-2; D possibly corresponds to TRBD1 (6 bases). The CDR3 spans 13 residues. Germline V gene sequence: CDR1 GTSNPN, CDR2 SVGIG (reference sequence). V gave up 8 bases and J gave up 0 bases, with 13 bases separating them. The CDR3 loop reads CALTQGTNYGYTF. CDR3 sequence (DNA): TGTGCCCTTACCCAGGGGACTAACTATGGCTACACCTTC.

In DNA, the CDR3 is TGTGCCAGAAGCCTATACCACAGGGACGGCTACACCTTC. Residues: CARSLYHRDGYTF. The chain employs TRBV5-3 and TRBJ1-2; tentatively, D is TRBD1 (6 bases). TRBV5-3 is classed as an ORF, of uncertain function. Trimming took 4 bases from V and 8 from J, leaving 15 bases between them. CDR3 size: 13 residues.

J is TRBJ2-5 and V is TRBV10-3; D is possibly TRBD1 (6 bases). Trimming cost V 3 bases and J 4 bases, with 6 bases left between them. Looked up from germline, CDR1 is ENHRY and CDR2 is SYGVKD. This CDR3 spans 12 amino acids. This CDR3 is CAISEQGETQYF. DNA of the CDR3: TGTGCCATCAGTGAACAGGGAGAGACCCAGTACTTC.

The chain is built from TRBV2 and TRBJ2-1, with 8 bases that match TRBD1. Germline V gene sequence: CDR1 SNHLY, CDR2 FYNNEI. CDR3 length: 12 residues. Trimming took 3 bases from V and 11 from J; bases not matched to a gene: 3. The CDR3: CASSEDRAKQFF. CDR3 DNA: TGTGCCAGCAGTGAGGACAGGGCAAAGCAGTTCTTC. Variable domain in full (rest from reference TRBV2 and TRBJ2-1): EPEVTQTPSHQVTQMGQEVILRCVPISNHLYFYWYRQILGQKVEFLVSFYNNEISEKSEIFDDQFSVERPDGSNFTLKIRSTKLEDSAMYFCASSEDRAKQFFGPGTRLTVL.

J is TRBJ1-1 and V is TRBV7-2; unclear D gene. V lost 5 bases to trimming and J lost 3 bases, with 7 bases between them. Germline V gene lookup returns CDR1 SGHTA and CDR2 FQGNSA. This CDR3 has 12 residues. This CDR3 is CASSPLYTEAFF. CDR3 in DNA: TGTGCCAGCAGCCCCTTATACACTGAAGCTTTCTTT.

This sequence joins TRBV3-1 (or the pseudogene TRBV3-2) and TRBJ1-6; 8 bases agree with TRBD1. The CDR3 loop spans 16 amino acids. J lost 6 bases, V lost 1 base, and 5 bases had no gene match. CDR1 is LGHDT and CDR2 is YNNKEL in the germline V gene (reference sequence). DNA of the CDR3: TGTGCCAGCAGCCAAGCCGCTACAGGGGGTAATTCACCCCTCCACTTT. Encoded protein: CASSQAATGGNSPLHF.

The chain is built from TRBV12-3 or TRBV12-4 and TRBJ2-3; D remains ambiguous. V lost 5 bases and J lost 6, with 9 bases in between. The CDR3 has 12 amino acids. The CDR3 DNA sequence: TGTGCCAGCAGTCTTTATGGCGATACGCAGTATTTT. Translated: CASSLYGDTQYF.

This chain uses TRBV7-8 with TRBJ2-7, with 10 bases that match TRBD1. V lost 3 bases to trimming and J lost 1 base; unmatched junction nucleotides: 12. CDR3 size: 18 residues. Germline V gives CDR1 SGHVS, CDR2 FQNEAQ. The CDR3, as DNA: TGTGCCAGCAGCTTGCCGAACCCGGGACAGGGGTTTTCCTACGAGCAGTACTTC. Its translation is CASSLPNPGQGFSYEQYF.

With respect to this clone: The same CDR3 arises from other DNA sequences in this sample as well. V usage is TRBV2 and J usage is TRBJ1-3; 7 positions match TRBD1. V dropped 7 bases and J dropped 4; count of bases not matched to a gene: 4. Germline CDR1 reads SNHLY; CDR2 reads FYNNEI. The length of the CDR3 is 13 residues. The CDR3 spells CASTGTAGNTIYF. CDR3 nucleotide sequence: TGTGCCAGCACAGGGACAGCAGGAAACACCATATATTTT.

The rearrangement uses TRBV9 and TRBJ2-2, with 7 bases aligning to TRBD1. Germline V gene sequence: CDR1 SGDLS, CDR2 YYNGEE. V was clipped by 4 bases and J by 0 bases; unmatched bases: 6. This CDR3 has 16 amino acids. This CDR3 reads CASSRSGTANTGELFF. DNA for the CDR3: TGTGCCAGCAGCCGGTCCGGGACAGCGAACACCGGGGAGCTGTTTTTT.

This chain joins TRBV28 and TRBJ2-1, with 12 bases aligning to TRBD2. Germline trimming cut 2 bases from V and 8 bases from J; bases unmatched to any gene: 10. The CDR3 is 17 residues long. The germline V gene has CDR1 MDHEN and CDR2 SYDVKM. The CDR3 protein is CASSLVGLAGGQHEQFF. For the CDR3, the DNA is TGTGCCAGCAGTTTAGTCGGGCTAGCGGGGGGGCAGCATGAGCAGTTCTTC.